This T cell receptor (beta chain) was identified during a study of tumor-infiltrating lymphocytes in oesophageal squamous cell carcinoma. V lost 3 bases to trimming and J lost 11 bases, with 28 bases between them. The CDR3 loop spans 17 amino acids. TCRdb ran MiXCR on the PCR reads and lists one entry per CDR3 protein. The sample has about 15,000 distinct CDR3 sequences, almost 50% seen once. The sequencing sample was made of blood. This chain connects TRBV12-3 or TRBV12-4 to TRBJ2-5; D gene uncertain. The sequence derives from a male donor with esophageal squamous cell carcinoma. CDR3: CASSFVVDVGLGNEQYF. For the CDR3, the DNA is TGTGCCAGCAGTTTTGTAGTTGACGTCGGGTTGGGGAATGAGCAGTACTTC.